A selection of T cell receptor beta chains follows, all from one sample in a study of blood T cell repertoires in COVID-19. TCRdb's table, derived via immunoSEQ multiplex PCR, lists solely in-frame clones and lacks some. Of around 250,000 clones in the sample, around 82% were seen once. Sequencing was done on a sample of peripheral blood. These receptors were obtained from a man older than 75 with acute or convalescent COVID-19. Each CDR3 is given with its conserved first and last residue. A D gene is named only where the DNA matches it firmly. Clone size appears in some rows only: once, few, many, or a class for an expanded clone.

-	TRBV27	TRBJ2-7	TRBD1	TGTGCCAGCAGTACCCCCGGACAGGGGCCCCTCATTGGGCAGTACTTC	CASSTPGQGPLIGQYF
-	TRBV5-1	TRBJ2-2	-	TGCGCCAGCAGCTATCCTTCACAGGGTACGGCCGGGGAGCTGTTTTTT	CASSYPSQGTAGELFF
-	TRBV5-6	TRBJ2-4	TRBD1	TGTGCCAGCAGCAAACGGACAGGGTGGGCCAAAAACATTCAGTACTTC	CASSKRTGWAKNIQYF
-	TRBV7-9	TRBJ2-1	TRBD2	TGTGCCAGCAGCCATAACTCCAGAGACTTAGCGGGGGGTGGAGATGAGCAGTTCTTC	CASSHNSRDLAGGGDEQFF
-	TRBV19	TRBJ2-3	-	TGTGCCAGTAGTGGAGGCACGCAGTATTTT	CASSGGTQYF
-	TRBV6-1	TRBJ2-7	-	TGTGCCAGCAGTGAAGGGTGGAGACTATTCTACGAGCAGTACTTC	CASSEGWRLFYEQYF
-	TRBV28	TRBJ1-2	TRBD1	TGTGCCAGCAGTCCTCAACCCCTCAGGACAGGGGGCGGGGACGTTGATGGCTACACCTTC	CASSPQPLRTGGGDVDGYTF
-	TRBV6-5	TRBJ2-4	-	TGTGCCAGCAGTCCCACTAGCTTAGCCAAAAACATTCAGTACTTC	CASSPTSLAKNIQYF
-	TRBV4-1	TRBJ2-5	-	TGCGCCAGCAGCCAAGAATCTGAAGAGACCCAGTACTTC	CASSQESEETQYF
-	TRBV2	TRBJ1-1	TRBD1	TGTGCCAGCAGACAGGGGGGGAACACTGAAGCTTTCTTT	CASRQGGNTEAFF
-	TRBV24-1	TRBJ2-1	TRBD2	TGTGCCACCAGTGGAGCCGGGACTAGCGGACAGAATGAGCAGTTCTTC	CATSGAGTSGQNEQFF
few	TRBV28	TRBJ1-3	-	TGTGCCAGCAGTTTGTCTGGAGGCTCTGGAAACACCATATATTTT	CASSLSGGSGNTIYF
-	TRBV28	TRBJ1-5	-	TGTGCCAGCAGTTATCGAGGGCCCTATAGCAATCAGCCCCAGCATTTT	CASSYRGPYSNQPQHF
-	TRBV28	TRBJ2-1	TRBD2	TGTGCCAGCAGTCCCCGGGGGGGGTTCTCCTACAATGAGCAGTTCTTC	CASSPRGGFSYNEQFF
-	TRBV5-8	TRBJ1-4	-	TGTGCCAGCCCGGCGTCAGGGGAATTTAATGAAAAACTGTTTTTT	CASPASGEFNEKLFF